The T cell receptor beta chain described here comes from a study of shared clonotypes between healthy human individuals. Looking at the study overall: Per donor, three plates held CD4 naive cells, three held CD4 memory, two held CD8 naive and one held CD8 memory.

The study enrolled healthy HIV-negative adults without recent acute infections or vaccinations as donors. CDR3 length equals 15 residues. Germline V CDR1 and CDR2: SGHNT, YYREEE (reference sequence). Between the trimmed V and J ends, which lost 4 bases and 0 bases, there was a span of 11 bases. Only in-frame clones appear in the TCRdb table, and some are missing; sequencing was by immunoSEQ multiplex PCR. The sample lists approximately 740,000 clones, over 65% seen once, with approximately 1.8% in the top ten. This clone has just a few counts. The receptor was derived from a woman in her 30s in good health. The V and J genes are TRBV5-4 and TRBJ2-1; TRBD2 is a possible D gene (5 bases). The specimen sequenced was memory CD4+ T cells sorted from blood. The subset denotes: CD45RA-negative fraction. The CDR3 here is CASSQVGSSYNEQFF. The CDR3 coding sequence is TGTGCCAGCAGCCAAGTTGGGAGCTCCTACAATGAGCAGTTCTTC.